The clone carrying this TCR beta chain has just one count. Its antigen remains unidentified. Profiling relied on immunoSEQ multiplex PCR, and the TCRdb table lists in-frame clones only, not all of them. The sample carries over 150,000 clones, just over 85% recorded once. This sample was included in a study of T cell responses to AZD1222 COVID-19 vaccine. Study-level results: After two AZD1222 doses, spike-specific TCR breadth and depth rose versus day 0.

The ends were cut back, 5 bases at V and 4 bases at J, with 14 bases in the middle. This CDR3 region has 14 residues. Germline assignment: CDR1 MDHEN and CDR2 SYDVKM. Analyses pooled second doses at about 4 or about 12 weeks. V is TRBV28 and J is TRBJ1-2; the D gene is possibly TRBD1 (6 bases). This TCR came from an adult who received the AZD1222 COVID-19 vaccine. Sequenced material: peripheral blood, taken 28 days after the second AZD1222 dose. CDR3 nucleotides: TGTGCCAGCAGTCCGGGAGGGGGACTCTATGGCTACACCTTC. Translating gives CASSPGGGLYGYTF.